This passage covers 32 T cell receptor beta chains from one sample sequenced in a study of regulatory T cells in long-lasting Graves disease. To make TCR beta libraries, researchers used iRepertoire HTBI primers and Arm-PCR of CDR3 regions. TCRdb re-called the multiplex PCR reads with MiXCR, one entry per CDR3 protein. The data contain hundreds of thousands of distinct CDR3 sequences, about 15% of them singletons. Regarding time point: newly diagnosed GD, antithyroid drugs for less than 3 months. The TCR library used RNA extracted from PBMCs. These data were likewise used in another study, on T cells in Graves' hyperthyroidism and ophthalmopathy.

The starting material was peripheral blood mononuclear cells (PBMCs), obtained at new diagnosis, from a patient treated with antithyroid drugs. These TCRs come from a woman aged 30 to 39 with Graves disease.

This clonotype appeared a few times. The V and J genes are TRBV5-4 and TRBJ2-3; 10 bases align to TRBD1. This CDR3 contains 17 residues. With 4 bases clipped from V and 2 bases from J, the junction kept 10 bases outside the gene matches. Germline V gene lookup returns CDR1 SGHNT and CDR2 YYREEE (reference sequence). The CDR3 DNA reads TGTGCCAGCAGCCCCAATCCGGGACAGGGGTTCACAGATACGCAGTATTTT. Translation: CASSPNPGQGFTDTQYF.

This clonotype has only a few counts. CDR3 coding DNA: TGTGCCAGCAGCCAAGATCGGGGACTTATCACAGATACGCAGTATTTT. Encoded protein: CASSQDRGLITDTQYF. The chain couples TRBV14 to TRBJ2-3; a possible D gene is TRBD2 (6 bases). The CDR3 spans 16 residues. Trimming removed 0 bases at V and 2 bases at J, with 12 bases between. Germline V lookup: CDR1 SGHDN, CDR2 FVKESK.

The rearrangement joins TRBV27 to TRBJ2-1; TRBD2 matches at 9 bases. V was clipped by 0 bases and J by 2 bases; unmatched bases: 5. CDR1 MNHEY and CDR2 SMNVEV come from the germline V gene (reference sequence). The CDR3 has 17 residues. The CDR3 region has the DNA TGTGCCAGCAGTTTATCGGGCATAGCGGGGGCCTACAATGAGCAGTTCTTC. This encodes CASSLSGIAGAYNEQFF.

CDR3 sequence reads: CASSRGASGISYNEQFF. Written as DNA, the CDR3 is TGTGCCAGCAGCCGGGGAGCTAGCGGGATCTCCTACAATGAGCAGTTCTTC. The J gene is TRBJ2-1, the V gene TRBV12-3 or TRBV12-4; TRBD2 matches at 9 bases. The CDR3 spans 17 residues. The J segment lost 0 bases and the V segment lost 6 bases, leaving 9 bases of the junction unmatched.

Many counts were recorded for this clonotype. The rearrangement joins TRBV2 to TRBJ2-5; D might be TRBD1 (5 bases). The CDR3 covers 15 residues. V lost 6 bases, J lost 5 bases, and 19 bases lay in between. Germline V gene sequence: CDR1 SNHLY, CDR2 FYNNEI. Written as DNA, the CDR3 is TGTGCCAGCAGCTCCCCCCCAGGGAAGAAGGAGACCCAGTACTTC. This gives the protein CASSSPPGKKETQYF.

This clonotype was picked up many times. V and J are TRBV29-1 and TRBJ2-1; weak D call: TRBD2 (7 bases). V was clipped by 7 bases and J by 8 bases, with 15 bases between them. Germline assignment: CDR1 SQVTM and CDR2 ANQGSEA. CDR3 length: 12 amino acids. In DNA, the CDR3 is TGCAGCGAAGGGGGGGGTCGCGATGAGCAGTTCTTC. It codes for CSEGGGRDEQFF.

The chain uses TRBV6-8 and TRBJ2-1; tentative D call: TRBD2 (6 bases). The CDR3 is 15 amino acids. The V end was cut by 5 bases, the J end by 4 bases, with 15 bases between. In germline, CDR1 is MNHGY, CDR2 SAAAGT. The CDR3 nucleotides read TGTGCCAGCAGTCTGAGGAGGAGGGATTACAATGAGCAGTTCTTC. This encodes CASSLRRRDYNEQFF.

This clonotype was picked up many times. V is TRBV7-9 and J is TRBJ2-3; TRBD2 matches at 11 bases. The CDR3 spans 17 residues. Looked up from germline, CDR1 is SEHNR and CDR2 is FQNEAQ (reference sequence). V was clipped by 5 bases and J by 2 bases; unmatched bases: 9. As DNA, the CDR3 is TGTGCCAGCAGCGCCAAGACTAGCGGGACCTTCACAGATACGCAGTATTTT. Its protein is CASSAKTSGTFTDTQYF.

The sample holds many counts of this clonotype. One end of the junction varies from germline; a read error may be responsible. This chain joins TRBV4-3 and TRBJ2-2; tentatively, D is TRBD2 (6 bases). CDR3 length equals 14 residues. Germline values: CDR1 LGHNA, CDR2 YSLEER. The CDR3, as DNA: TGTGCCAGCAGCCAAGTGGGGGGTTCCGGGGAGCTGTTTTTT. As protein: CASSQVGGSGELFF.

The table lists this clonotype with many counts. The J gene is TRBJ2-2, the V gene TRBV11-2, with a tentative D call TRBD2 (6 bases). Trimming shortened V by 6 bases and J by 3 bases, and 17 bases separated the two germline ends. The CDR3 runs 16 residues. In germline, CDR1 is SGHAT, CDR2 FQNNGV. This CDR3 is CASRSNGRRDTGELFF. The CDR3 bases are TGTGCCAGCAGGTCAAACGGGAGACGGGACACCGGGGAGCTGTTTTTT.

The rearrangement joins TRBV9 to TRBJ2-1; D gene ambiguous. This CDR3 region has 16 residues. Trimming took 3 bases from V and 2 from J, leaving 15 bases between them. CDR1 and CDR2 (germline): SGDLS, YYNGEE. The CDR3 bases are TGTGCCAGCAGCGGTCCGGAACGCGGCGCCTACAATGAGCAGTTCTTC. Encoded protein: CASSGPERGAYNEQFF.

CDR3 amino acids: CASLGGLVENTEAFF. The CDR3 nucleotides read TGTGCCAGCTTGGGGGGATTGGTGGAGAACACTGAAGCTTTCTTT. J is TRBJ1-1 and V is TRBV18; D might be TRBD1 (5 bases). Between the trimmed V and J ends, which lost 7 bases and 1 base, there was a span of 16 bases. This CDR3 has 15 amino acids. Germline V gene lookup returns CDR1 KGHSH and CDR2 LQKENI.

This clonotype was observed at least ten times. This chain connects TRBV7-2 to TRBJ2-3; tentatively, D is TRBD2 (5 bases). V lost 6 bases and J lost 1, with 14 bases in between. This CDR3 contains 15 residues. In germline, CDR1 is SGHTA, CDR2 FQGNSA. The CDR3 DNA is TGTGCCAGCAGTCTCGGGATTCACGGCACAGATACGCAGTATTTT. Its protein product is CASSLGIHGTDTQYF.

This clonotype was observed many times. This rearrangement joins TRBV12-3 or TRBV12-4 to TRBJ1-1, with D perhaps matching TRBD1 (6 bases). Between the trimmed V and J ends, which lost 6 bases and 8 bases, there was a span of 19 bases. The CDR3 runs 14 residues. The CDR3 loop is CASSPQGLGWEAFF. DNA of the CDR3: TGTGCCAGCAGCCCACAGGGTCTCGGCTGGGAAGCTTTCTTT.

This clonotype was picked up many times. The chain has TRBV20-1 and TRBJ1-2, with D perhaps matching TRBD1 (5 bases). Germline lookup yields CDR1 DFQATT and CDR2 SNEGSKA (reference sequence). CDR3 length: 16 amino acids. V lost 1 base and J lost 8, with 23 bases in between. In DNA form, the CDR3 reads TGCAGTGCTAGAGGGACGACCTTTACAGGAAATAAAGGCTACACCTTC. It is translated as CSARGTTFTGNKGYTF.

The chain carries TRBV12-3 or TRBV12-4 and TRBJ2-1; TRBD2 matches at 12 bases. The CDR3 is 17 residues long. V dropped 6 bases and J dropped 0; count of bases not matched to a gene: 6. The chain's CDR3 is CASSRTSGARSYNEQFF. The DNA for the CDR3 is TGTGCCAGCAGCCGGACTAGCGGGGCCCGCTCCTACAATGAGCAGTTCTTC.

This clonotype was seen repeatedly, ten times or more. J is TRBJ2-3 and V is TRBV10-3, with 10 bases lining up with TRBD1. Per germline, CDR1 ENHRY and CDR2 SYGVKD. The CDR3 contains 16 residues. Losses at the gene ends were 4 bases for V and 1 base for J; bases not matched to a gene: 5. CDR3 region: CAISGSDRGGTDTQYF. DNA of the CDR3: TGTGCCATCAGTGGTTCGGACAGGGGGGGCACAGATACGCAGTATTTT.

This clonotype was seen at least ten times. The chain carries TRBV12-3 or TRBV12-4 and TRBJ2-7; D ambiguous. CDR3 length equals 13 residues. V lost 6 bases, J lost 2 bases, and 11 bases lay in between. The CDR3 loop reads CASSFGVTYEQYF. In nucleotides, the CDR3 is TGTGCCAGCAGCTTTGGGGTCACCTACGAGCAGTACTTC.

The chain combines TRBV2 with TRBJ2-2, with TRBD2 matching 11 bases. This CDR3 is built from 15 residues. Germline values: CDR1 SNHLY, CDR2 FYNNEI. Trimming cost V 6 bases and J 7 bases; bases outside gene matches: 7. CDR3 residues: CASRISGRAFGELFF. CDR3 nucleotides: TGTGCCAGCAGAATTAGCGGGAGGGCCTTCGGGGAGCTGTTTTTT.

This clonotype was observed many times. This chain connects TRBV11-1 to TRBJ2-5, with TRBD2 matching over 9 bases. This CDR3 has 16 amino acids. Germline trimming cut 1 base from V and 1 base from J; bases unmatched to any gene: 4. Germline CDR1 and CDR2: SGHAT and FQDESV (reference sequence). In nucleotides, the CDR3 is TGTGCCAGCAGCTTAGGGAGACTAGCGGTCCAAGAGACCCAGTACTTC. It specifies CASSLGRLAVQETQYF.

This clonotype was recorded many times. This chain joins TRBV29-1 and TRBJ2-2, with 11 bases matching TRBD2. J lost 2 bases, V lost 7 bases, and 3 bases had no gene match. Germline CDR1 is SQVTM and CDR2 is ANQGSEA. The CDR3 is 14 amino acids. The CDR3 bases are TGCAGCGCAGGGACTAGCGGTAACACCGGGGAGCTGTTTTTT. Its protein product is CSAGTSGNTGELFF.

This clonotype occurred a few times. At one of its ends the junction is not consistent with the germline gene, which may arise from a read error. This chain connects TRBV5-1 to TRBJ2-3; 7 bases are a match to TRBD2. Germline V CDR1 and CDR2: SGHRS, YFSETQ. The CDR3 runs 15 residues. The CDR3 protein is CASSPRTRGDDTQYF. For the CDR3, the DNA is TGCGCCAGCAGCCCCCGGACTAGAGGTGACGATACCCAGTATTTT.

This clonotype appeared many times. CDR3 amino acids: CSASGLDANEQYF. The CDR3 DNA follows: TGCAGTGCTAGCGGGCTAGACGCGAACGAGCAGTACTTC. This chain links TRBV20-1 with TRBJ2-7; the D is unclear. Germline V gene data show CDR1 as DFQATT and CDR2 as SNEGSKA (reference sequence). The CDR3 is 13 residues long. Trimming left V 3 bases short and J 5 bases short, with 14 bases between.

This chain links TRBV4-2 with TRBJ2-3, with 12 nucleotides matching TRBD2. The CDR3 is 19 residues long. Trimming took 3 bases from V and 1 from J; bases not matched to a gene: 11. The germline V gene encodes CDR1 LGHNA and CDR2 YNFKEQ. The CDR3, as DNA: TGTGCCAGCAGCCACCCCCTAGCGGGAGGGCGTCGTCGCACAGATACGCAGTATTTT. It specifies CASSHPLAGGRRRTDTQYF.

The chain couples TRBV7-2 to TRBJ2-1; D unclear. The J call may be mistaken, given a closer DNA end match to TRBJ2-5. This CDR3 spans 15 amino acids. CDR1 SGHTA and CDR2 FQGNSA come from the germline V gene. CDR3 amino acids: CASSLDVSPGETQYF. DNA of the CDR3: TGTGCCAGCAGCTTAGACGTTAGCCCTGGGGAGACCCAGTACTTC.

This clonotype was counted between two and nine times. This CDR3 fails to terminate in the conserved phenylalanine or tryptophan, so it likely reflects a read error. This CDR3 is CASSWGQGRSPLHL. In nucleotides, the CDR3 is TGTGCCAGCAGTTGGGGACAGGGGAGGTCACCCCTCCACCTT. This chain uses TRBV6-2 or TRBV6-3 with TRBJ1-6, with 10 positions matching TRBD1. The CDR3 is 14 amino acids. CDR1 and CDR2 from the germline V gene are MNHEY and SVGEGT. The ends lost 4 bases at V and 10 bases at J; junction bases unmatched: 4.

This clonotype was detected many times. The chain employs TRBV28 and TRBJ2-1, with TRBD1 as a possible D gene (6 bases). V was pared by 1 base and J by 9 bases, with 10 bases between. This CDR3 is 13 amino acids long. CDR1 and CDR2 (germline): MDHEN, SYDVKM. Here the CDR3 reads CASSLSGVAEQFF. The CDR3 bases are TGTGCCAGCAGTTTATCAGGGGTGGCTGAGCAGTTCTTC.

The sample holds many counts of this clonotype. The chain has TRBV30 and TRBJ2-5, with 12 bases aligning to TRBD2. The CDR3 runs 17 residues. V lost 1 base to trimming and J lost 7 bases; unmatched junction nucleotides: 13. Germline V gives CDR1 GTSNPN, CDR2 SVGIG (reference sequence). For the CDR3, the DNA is TGTGCCTGGAGTGAACTAGCGGGAGGATCCATAGGGGGGACCCAGTACTTC. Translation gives CAWSELAGGSIGGTQYF.

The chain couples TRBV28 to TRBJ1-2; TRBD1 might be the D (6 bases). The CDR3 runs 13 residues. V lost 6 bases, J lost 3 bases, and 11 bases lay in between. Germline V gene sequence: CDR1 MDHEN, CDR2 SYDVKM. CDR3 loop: CASRGGGYYGYTF. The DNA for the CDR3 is TGTGCCAGCAGAGGGGGGGGGTACTATGGCTACACCTTC.

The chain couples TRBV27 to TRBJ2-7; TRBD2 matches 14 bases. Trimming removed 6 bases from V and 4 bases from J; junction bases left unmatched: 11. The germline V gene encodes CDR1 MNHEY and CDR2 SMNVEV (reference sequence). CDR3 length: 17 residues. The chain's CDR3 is CASRPGTSGRVGYEQYF. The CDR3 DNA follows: TGTGCCAGCAGACCCGGGACTAGCGGGAGAGTTGGTTACGAGCAGTACTTC.

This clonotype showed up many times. CDR3 DNA sequence: TGTGCCAGCAGTTTCCTCGGAGGGAGTGGCAATGAGCAGTTCTTC. Translated, it gives CASSFLGGSGNEQFF. The rearrangement uses TRBV28 and TRBJ2-1; a weak D match, TRBD2 (6 bases). This CDR3 has 15 residues. Germline loops: CDR1 MDHEN, CDR2 SYDVKM. V was clipped by 3 bases and J by 6 bases, with 15 bases between them.

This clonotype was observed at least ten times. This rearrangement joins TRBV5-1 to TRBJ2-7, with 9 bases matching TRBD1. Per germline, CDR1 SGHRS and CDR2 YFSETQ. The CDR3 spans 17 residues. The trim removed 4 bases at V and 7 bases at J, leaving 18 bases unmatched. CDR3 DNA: TGCGCCAGCAGCCAACAACAGCCGGGACAGGGTCTGGATGAGCAGTACTTC. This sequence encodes CASSQQQPGQGLDEQYF.